The clone carrying this TCR beta chain was detected a few times. Time point in this sample: patch test 1, 2 weeks after DPC sensitization. Treatment meaning: therapeutic diphenylcyclopropenone sensitization with weekly scalp DPC. This specimen comes from a study of human T cells and chemical hapten exposure. With V trimmed by 6 bases and J by 10 bases, 14 bases remained unmatched. Germline CDR1 reads MNHEY; CDR2 reads SVGEGT. This CDR3 has 14 amino acids. MiXCR, run by TCRdb on the RACE reads, gives a single entry per CDR3 protein. Of nearly 350,000 distinct CDR3 sequences listed, approximately 6.3% are singletons.

The rearrangement links TRBV6-2 or TRBV6-3 to TRBJ1-1, with 7 bases matching TRBD1. Sequencing used whole blood, obtained in connection with sensitization to the hapten diphenylcyclopropenone (DPC). This TCR derives from a woman aged 18 to 35 with alopecia areata. Some clones in this sample may be carry-over from other donors' samples. This CDR3 reads CASSHNRGGAGAFF. CDR3 DNA: TGTGCCAGCAGCCACAACAGGGGAGGCGCGGGAGCTTTCTTT.